This T cell receptor (beta chain) was sequenced for a study of T cell repertoires in cytomegalovirus infection. Study-level background: The authors used CMV epitopes that were HLA-C-restricted (recently identified) and HLA-B-restricted (well studied). Public TCR beta signatures provided an indication of both CMV infection and a matching HLA type.

A remark on this clonotype: Its specificity is unknown.

MiXCR, run by TCRdb on the reads, gives a single entry per CDR3 protein. Here the sample spans roughly 920,000 distinct CDR3 sequences, approximately 31% being singletons. Trimming cost V 1 base and J 0 bases, with 12 bases left between them. The CDR3 covers 16 residues. Germline loops: CDR1 SNHLY, CDR2 FYNNEI. Overall study results and limits: The ex vivo response was dominated by HLA-C-restricted CMV-specific TCR beta clonotypes. Based on cumulative public TCR beta family frequency, carriers of CMV plus the relevant HLA were identified.

The sample in question was cultured CD8+ T cells from PBMCs, obtained from culture after CMV antigen stimulation. The receptor's source is a human donor in good health (CMV status not recorded). Some clones in this sample may be carry-over from other donors' samples. The chain employs TRBV2 and TRBJ1-1, with D unresolved. As DNA, the CDR3 is TGTGCCAGCAGTGAAGGATTTGGCAGAATGAACACTGAAGCTTTCTTT. This sequence encodes CASSEGFGRMNTEAFF.